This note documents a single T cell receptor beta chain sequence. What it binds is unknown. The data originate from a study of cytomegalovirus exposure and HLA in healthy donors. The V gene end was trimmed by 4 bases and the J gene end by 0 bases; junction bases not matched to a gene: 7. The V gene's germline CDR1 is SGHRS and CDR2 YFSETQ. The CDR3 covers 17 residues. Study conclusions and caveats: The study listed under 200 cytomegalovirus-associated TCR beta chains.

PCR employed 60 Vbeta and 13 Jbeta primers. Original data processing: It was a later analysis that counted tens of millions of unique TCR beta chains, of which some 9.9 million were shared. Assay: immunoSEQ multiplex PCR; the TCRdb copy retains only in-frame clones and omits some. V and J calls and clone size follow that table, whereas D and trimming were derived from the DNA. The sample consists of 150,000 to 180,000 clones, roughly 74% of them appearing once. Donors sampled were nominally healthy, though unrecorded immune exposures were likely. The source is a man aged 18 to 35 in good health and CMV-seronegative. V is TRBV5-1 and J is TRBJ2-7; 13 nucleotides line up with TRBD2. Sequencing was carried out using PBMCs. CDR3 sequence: CASSPGLAGSSSYEQYF. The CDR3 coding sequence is TGCGCCAGCAGCCCGGGACTAGCGGGGTCTAGCTCCTACGAGCAGTACTTC.